This T cell receptor (beta chain) appears in the sequencing data of a study of cytomegalovirus exposure and HLA in healthy donors. On the study more broadly: It was reported in a later analysis that the roughly 120 validation repertoires used the same platform as the roughly 700 first-cohort repertoires. Broader study findings: The investigators catalogued 150 to 200 TCR beta chains as cytomegalovirus-associated. Subsequent analysis of the approximately 110 validation repertoires found a tendency for first-cohort TCR clusters to co-occur. The classifier was said to identify cytomegalovirus status with high specificity and sensitivity.

Sequencing used immunoSEQ multiplex PCR; TCRdb keeps in-frame clones, though not all of them. The sample carries under 200,000 clones, under 90% recorded once. Comment on this clone: Its antigen remains unknown.

CDR1 is MNHEY, CDR2 SMNVEV, per germline (reference sequence). The CDR3 sequence is 15 residues long. With V trimmed by 5 bases and J by 1 base, 5 bases remained unmatched. The sample consisted of PBMCs. This TCR was sampled from a man aged 18 to 35 in good health and CMV-seropositive. J is TRBJ2-3 and V is TRBV27, with 8 bases identical to TRBD1. The CDR3: CASSPRQGRTDTQYF. The CDR3 bases are TGTGCCAGCAGTCCGCGACAGGGGCGCACAGATACGCAGTATTTT.